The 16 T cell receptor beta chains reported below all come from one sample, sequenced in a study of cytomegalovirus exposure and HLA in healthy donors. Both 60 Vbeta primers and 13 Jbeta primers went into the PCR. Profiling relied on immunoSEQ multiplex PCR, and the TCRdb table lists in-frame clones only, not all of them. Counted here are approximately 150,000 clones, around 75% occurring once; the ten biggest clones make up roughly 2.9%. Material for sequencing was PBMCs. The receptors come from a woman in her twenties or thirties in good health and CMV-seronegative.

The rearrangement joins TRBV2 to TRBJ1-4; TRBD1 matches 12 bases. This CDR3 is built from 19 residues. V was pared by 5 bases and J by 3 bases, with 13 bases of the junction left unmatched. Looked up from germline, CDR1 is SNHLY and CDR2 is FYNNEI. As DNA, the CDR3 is TGTGCCAGCAGTAACCGGGACAGGGGGCGCGACGTACCTAATGAAAAACTGTTTTTT. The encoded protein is CASSNRDRGRDVPNEKLFF.

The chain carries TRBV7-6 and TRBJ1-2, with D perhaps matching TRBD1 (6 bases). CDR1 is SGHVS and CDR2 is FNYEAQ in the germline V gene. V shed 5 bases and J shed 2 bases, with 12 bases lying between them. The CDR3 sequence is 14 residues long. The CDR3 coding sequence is TGTGCCAGCAGCCCTCCCACAGGGAACTATGGCTACACCTTC. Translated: CASSPPTGNYGYTF.

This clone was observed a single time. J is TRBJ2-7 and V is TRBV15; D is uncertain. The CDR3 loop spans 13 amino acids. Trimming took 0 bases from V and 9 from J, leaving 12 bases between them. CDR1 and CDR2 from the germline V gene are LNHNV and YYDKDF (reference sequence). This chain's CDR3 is CATSRDPLRGQYF. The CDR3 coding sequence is TGTGCCACCAGCAGAGACCCCCTACGAGGGCAGTACTTC.

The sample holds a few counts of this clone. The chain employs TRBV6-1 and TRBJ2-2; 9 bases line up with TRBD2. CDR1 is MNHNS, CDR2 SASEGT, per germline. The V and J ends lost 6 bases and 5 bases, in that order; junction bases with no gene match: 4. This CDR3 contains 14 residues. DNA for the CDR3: TGTGCCAGCAGGCGGGAGGGACGAACCGGGGAGCTGTTTTTT. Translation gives CASRREGRTGELFF.

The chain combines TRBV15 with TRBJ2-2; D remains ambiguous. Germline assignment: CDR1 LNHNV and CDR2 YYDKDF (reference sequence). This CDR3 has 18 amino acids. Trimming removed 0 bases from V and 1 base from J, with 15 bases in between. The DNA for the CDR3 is TGTGCCACCAGCAGAGAGTCGAGAGCGCAGCTGAACACCGGGGAGCTGTTTTTT. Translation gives CATSRESRAQLNTGELFF.

The CDR3 loop is CASSPGASSGPAGDTQYF. Here the CDR3 DNA reads TGCGCCAGCAGCCCGGGGGCCTCTAGCGGACCAGCCGGAGATACGCAGTATTTT. This chain joins TRBV5-1 and TRBJ2-3, with a weak D call TRBD2 (7 bases). Per germline, CDR1 SGHRS and CDR2 YFSETQ. CDR3 length: 18 residues. The V and J ends lost 4 bases and 5 bases respectively, with 26 bases between them.

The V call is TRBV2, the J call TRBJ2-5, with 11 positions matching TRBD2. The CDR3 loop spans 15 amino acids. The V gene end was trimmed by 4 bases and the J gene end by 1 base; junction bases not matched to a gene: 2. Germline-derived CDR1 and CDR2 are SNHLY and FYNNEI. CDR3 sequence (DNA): TGTGCCAGCAGTGGACTAGCGGGAAGCCAAGAGACCCAGTACTTC. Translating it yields CASSGLAGSQETQYF. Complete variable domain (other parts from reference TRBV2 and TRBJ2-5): EPEVTQTPSHQVTQMGQEVILRCVPISNHLYFYWYRQILGQKVEFLVSFYNNEISEKSEIFDDQFSVERPDGSNFTLKIRSTKLEDSAMYFCASSGLAGSQETQYFGPGTRLLVL.

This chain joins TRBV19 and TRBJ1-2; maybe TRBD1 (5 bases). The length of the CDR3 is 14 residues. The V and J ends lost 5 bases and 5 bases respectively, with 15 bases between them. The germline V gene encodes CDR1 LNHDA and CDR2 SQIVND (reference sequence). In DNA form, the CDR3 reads TGTGCCAGTAGTTCGACAGTGGTGGGATATGGCTACACCTTC. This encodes CASSSTVVGYGYTF.

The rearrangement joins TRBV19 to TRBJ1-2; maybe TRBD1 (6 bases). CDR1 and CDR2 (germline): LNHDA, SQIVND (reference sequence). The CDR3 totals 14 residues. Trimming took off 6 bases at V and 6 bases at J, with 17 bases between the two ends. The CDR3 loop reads CASRVNQGIHGYTF. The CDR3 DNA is TGTGCCAGTAGGGTCAATCAGGGGATACATGGCTACACCTTC.

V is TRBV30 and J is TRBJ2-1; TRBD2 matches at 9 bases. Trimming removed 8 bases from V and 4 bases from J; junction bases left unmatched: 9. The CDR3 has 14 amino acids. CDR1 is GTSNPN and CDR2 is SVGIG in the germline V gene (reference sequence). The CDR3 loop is CALSNSGGYNEQFF. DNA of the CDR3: TGTGCCCTATCGAATAGCGGGGGTTACAATGAGCAGTTCTTC.

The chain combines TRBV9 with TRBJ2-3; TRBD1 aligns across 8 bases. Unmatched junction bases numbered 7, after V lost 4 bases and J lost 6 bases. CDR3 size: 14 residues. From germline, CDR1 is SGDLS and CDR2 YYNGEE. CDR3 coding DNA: TGTGCCAGCAGCCCGCGATACAGGGGGGATACGCAGTATTTT. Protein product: CASSPRYRGDTQYF.

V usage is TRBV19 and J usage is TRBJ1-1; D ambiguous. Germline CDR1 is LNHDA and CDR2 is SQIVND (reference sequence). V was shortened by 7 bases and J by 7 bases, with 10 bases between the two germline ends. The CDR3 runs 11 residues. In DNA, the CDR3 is TGTGCCAGTACGAGCCTCGTTGAAGCTTTCTTT. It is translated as CASTSLVEAFF.

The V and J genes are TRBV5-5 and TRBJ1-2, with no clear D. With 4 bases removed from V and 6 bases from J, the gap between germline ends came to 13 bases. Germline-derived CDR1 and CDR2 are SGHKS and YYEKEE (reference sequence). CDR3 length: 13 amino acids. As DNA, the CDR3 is TGTGCCAGCAGCCCCCCCAGTTCCCATGGCTACACCTTC. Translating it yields CASSPPSSHGYTF.

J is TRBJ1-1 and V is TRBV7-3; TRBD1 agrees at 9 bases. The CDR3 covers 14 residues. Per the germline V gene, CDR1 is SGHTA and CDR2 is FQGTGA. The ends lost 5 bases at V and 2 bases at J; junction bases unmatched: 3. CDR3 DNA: TGTGCCAGCAGCCCGGACAGGGGTAACACTGAAGCTTTCTTT. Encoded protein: CASSPDRGNTEAFF.

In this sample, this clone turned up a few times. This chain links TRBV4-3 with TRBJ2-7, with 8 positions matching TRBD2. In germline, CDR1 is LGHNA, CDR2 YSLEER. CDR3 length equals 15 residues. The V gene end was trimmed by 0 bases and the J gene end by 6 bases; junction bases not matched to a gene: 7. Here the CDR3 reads CASSQDLAGYREQYF. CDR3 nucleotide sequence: TGCGCCAGCAGCCAAGATTTAGCGGGGTACCGCGAGCAGTACTTC.

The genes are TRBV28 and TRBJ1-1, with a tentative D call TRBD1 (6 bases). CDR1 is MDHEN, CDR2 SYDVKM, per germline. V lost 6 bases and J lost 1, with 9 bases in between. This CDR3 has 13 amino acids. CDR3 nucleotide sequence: TGTGCCAGCAGGGCGGACAGGAACACTGAAGCTTTCTTT. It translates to CASRADRNTEAFF.